The T cell receptor beta chain under discussion was sequenced for a study of cytomegalovirus exposure and HLA in healthy donors. Trimming shortened V by 2 bases and J by 0 bases, and 14 bases separated the two germline ends. Looked up from germline, CDR1 is KGHSH and CDR2 is LQKENI. The CDR3 loop spans 17 amino acids. On this clone: The target antigen is unknown.

Among the donors, all were healthy bone marrow donors. PCR was performed using 60 Vbeta and 13 Jbeta primers. Per the original methods: There were some 87 million unique TCR beta chains by a later count, and about 12 million of them were shared. Here immunoSEQ multiplex PCR was the method, and the copy in TCRdb shows in-frame clones only, minus some. The V and J calls and clone size are taken from that table; D and trimming were inferred from the DNA. In the table there are some 150,000 clones, roughly four fifths of which are singletons. Study-level results: Across HLA loci, a later analysis found differing TCR association rates, with DRB1 most and HLA-C fewest. Approximately 17,000 TCR beta sequences were associated with HLA alleles at 0.05 false discovery rate in a later analysis.

V is TRBV18 and J is TRBJ1-5; D remains ambiguous. Material: PBMCs. This clonotype was obtained from a woman aged 45 to 65 in good health and CMV-seronegative. DNA for the CDR3: TGTGCCAGCTCACCAAGCGGGAATTCTAATAGCAATCAGCCCCAGCATTTT. It is translated as CASSPSGNSNSNQPQHF.